This TCR beta chain was profiled in a study of blood T cell repertoires in COVID-19. Libraries were prepared by immunoSEQ multiplex PCR; TCRdb keeps only in-frame clonotypes and omits some of them. The sample includes 120,000 or so clones, 60% to 85% of them seen just once. The CDR3 sequence is 17 residues long. This chain connects TRBV21-1 to TRBJ2-1; TRBD2 reflects the table's D call only, with no check against the DNA. TRBV21-1 is reported as a pseudogene. The specimen was peripheral blood. The clonotype comes from a man aged 65 to 79 with acute or convalescent COVID-19. The CDR3, as DNA: TGTGCCAGCAGCTCAATCCGGAGGCGGGAAAATTACAATGAGCAGTTCTTC. It translates to CASSSIRRRENYNEQFF.